This passage covers 9 T cell receptor beta chains from one sample sequenced in a study of Ad26.COV2.S vaccination and SARS-CoV-2 variants. The method was immunoSEQ multiplex PCR; TCRdb's version includes in-frame clones alone and lacks a portion of them. The data contain 450,000 to 550,000 clones, 89% of them seen just once; the ten biggest clones take up about 2.7%. Treatment specified: over 15 received Ad26.COV2.S at low or high dose, single or two shots; 5 received placebo; per-sample allocation not given. The samples date from day 63 after the first vaccine or placebo injection. The sample was peripheral blood, taken in a trial of Ad26.COV2.S vaccine versus placebo. The receptors stem from a person aged 18-65 years who received the Ad26.COV2.S COVID-19 vaccine or a placebo.

CDR3 loop: CASSPPGLERGGPVSDTQYF. DNA for the CDR3: TGCGCCAGCAGCCCCCCGGGGCTGGAGCGGGGGGGCCCCGTGTCAGATACGCAGTATTTT. The chain combines TRBV4-1 with TRBJ2-3; 10 nucleotides agree with TRBD2. After removal of 4 bases from V and 4 bases from J, the junction contained 20 bases not matched to a gene. Per the germline V gene, CDR1 is MGHRA and CDR2 is YSYEKL. This CDR3 has 20 amino acids.

This chain joins TRBV4-1 and TRBJ2-7; 9 positions match TRBD2. This CDR3 has 14 residues. The V gene's germline CDR1 is MGHRA and CDR2 YSYEKL. V gave up 4 bases and J gave up 5 bases; unmatched junction bases: 6. As DNA, the CDR3 is TGCGCCAGCAGCCCAAGGACTAGCGCCCACGAGCAGTACTTC. It codes for CASSPRTSAHEQYF.

The chain's CDR3 is CASSLIPETQYF. The CDR3 DNA sequence: TGTGCCAGCAGCCTAATTCCGGAGACCCAGTACTTC. The chain combines TRBV7-2 with TRBJ2-5; D is ambiguous. V dropped 5 bases and J dropped 5 bases, with 9 bases sitting between them. The CDR3 extends over 12 amino acids. Germline lookup yields CDR1 SGHTA and CDR2 FQGNSA.

V gene TRBV13 combines with J gene TRBJ1-1; a possible D gene is TRBD1 (5 bases). Germline CDR1 and CDR2: PRHDT and FYEKMQ (reference sequence). The V end lost 4 bases, the J end lost 4 bases, and 7 bases lay between the germline ends. The CDR3 spans 12 residues. The CDR3 DNA follows: TGTGCCAGCAGCTCGGGGGGCACTGAAGCTTTCTTT. Protein sequence: CASSSGGTEAFF.

The chain has TRBV14 and TRBJ1-1; D not resolved. V lost 4 bases and J 1 base, leaving 10 bases between the germline ends. Germline-derived CDR1 and CDR2 are SGHDN and FVKESK. The CDR3 spans 14 residues. Here the CDR3 reads CASSPKRSNTEAFF. CDR3 coding DNA: TGTGCCAGCAGCCCGAAAAGGTCGAACACTGAAGCTTTCTTT.

The chain joins TRBV23-1 to TRBJ1-3, with 10 bases matching TRBD1. TRBV23-1 is recorded as an ORF, its role being uncertain. The CDR3 extends over 14 amino acids. With 2 bases clipped from V and 8 bases from J, the junction kept 3 bases outside the gene matches. CDR3 in DNA: TGCGCCAGCAGTCAAGACAGGGGGCAGGACACCATATATTTT. Residues: CASSQDRGQDTIYF.

Only a few counts were recorded for this clone. The chain carries TRBV28 and TRBJ2-7; a possible D gene is TRBD2 (6 bases). V lost 5 bases, J lost 3 bases, and 29 bases lay in between. Germline loops: CDR1 MDHEN, CDR2 SYDVKM. This CDR3 spans 19 amino acids. The chain's CDR3 is CASSPGRGSRILRSYEQYF. The CDR3 DNA is TGTGCCAGCAGTCCGGGGCGGGGTTCCCGCATTTTGAGGAGCTACGAGCAGTACTTC. Full variable domain (remainder filled in from reference TRBV28 and TRBJ2-7): DVKVTQSSRYLVKRTGEKVFLECVQDMDHENMFWYRQDPGLGLRLIYFSYDVKMKEKGDIPEGYSVSREKKERFSLILESASTNQTSMYLCASSPGRGSRILRSYEQYFGPGTRLTVT.

The rearrangement links TRBV3-1 (or the pseudogene TRBV3-2) to TRBJ1-2, with no clear D. In germline, CDR1 is LGHDT, CDR2 YNNKEL (reference sequence). The CDR3 runs 16 residues. Trimming left V 2 bases short and J 1 base short, with 14 bases between. CDR3 coding DNA: TGTGCCAGCAGCCAACTGGCGGGGAGTAGTAACTATGGCTACACCTTC. Translated, it gives CASSQLAGSSNYGYTF.

V and J are TRBV5-1 and TRBJ2-5; the D is unclear. Trimming removed 1 base from V and 5 bases from J, with 6 bases in between. The CDR3 is 12 amino acids. The germline CDR1 and CDR2 sequences are SGHRS and YFSETQ. The DNA of the CDR3 is TGCGCCAGCAGCTTGTTGTCCGAGACCCAGTACTTC. Amino acid sequence: CASSLLSETQYF.